Each of the 16 T cell receptor beta chains below was sequenced from the same sample in a study of response to subunit inactivated influenza vaccine (dated by TCRdb to the late 2010s). To prepare the library, RT-PCR was applied. The instrument was an Illumina HiSeq 2500. TCRdb reworked the public reads: Q25 trimming with fastp, MiXCR clone assembly, productive beta chains retained. Each CDR3 protein gets just one entry, which takes the most common genes and DNA from the rows behind it. The table for this sample lists 500,000 to 600,000 distinct CDR3 sequences; 10% to 15% of them were counted only once. In total, the top ten clones hold over 10% of the sample. The intended sense of this specimen's time point label: 45 days after influenza vaccine administration. The starting material was PBMCs from blood, obtained 40 to 50 days after vaccination. Source of these receptors: a man aged 45-60 years who received an inactivated influenza vaccine. Donor details come from another sample of the same person, matched by shared clones.

The V gene is TRBV6-5, the J gene TRBJ2-2, with TRBD1 matching 8 bases. The CDR3 is 14 amino acids. The V segment lost 6 bases and the J segment 6 bases; nucleotides outside the gene matches: 6. Germline assignment: CDR1 MNHEY and CDR2 SVGAGI. The DNA for the CDR3 is TGTGCCAGCAGATTACAGACAGGGGCCGGGGAGCTGTTTTTT. Its protein is CASRLQTGAGELFF.

The chain recombines TRBV20-1 with TRBJ1-6; 9 nucleotides line up with TRBD1. CDR1 is DFQATT, CDR2 SNEGSKA, per germline (reference sequence). The V gene end was trimmed by 6 bases and the J gene end by 2 bases; junction bases not matched to a gene: 2. The CDR3 extends over 14 amino acids. For the CDR3, the DNA is TGCAGTGCCAGACAGGGGGCCTATAATTCACCCCTCCACTTT. This sequence encodes CSARQGAYNSPLHF.

This clonotype appeared many times. This chain links TRBV20-1 with TRBJ2-7, with TRBD1 identical over 8 bases. The germline V gene encodes CDR1 DFQATT and CDR2 SNEGSKA (reference sequence). The CDR3 covers 13 residues. V dropped 5 bases and J dropped 2; count of bases not matched to a gene: 5. The CDR3 region has the DNA TGCAGTGCTGAAGACAGGGGTACCTACGAGCAGTACTTC. It specifies CSAEDRGTYEQYF.

The chain is built from TRBV20-1 and TRBJ2-1; no reliable D call. The CDR3 consists of 13 residues. Deletions cut 6 bases from V and 12 bases from J, with 21 bases between. CDR1 and CDR2 from the germline V gene are DFQATT and SNEGSKA (reference sequence). The CDR3 loop is CSAPNPLGVGQFF. CDR3 DNA: TGCAGTGCACCGAACCCCCTTGGTGTAGGGCAGTTCTTC.

This clonotype was seen a single time. This chain uses TRBV20-1 with TRBJ2-7; D possibly matches TRBD1 or TRBD2 (5 bases each). V was trimmed by 5 bases and J by 2 bases, leaving 16 bases between them. The germline CDR1 and CDR2 sequences are DFQATT and SNEGSKA (reference sequence). The CDR3 is 14 amino acids. The CDR3 sequence is CSAALGTRTYEQYF. The CDR3 nucleotides are TGCAGTGCTGCCCTCGGGACGAGGACCTACGAGCAGTACTTC.

The chain uses TRBV29-1 and TRBJ2-1; D is unresolved. The CDR3 is 15 amino acids. The V and J ends lost 3 bases and 8 bases respectively, with 20 bases between them. Looked up from germline, CDR1 is SQVTM and CDR2 is ANQGSEA. CDR3 loop: CSVDVLGFKRDEQFF. CDR3 nucleotides: TGCAGCGTTGATGTACTGGGCTTTAAACGGGATGAGCAGTTCTTC.

This clonotype was counted a few times. The V and J genes are TRBV6-6 and TRBJ2-2; either TRBD1 or TRBD2 may fit D (5 bases each). V was cut by 4 bases and J by 6 bases, with 9 bases left in between. CDR1 MNHNY and CDR2 SVGAGI come from the germline V gene (reference sequence). The CDR3 length is 13 residues. The CDR3 is CASSWRTSGELFF. In DNA, the CDR3 is TGTGCCAGCAGTTGGAGGACATCCGGGGAGCTGTTTTTT.

This clonotype was seen only a few times. This chain links TRBV5-1 with TRBJ2-1; D is unclear. V was trimmed by 1 base and J by 7 bases, leaving 15 bases between them. This CDR3 comprises 15 residues. In germline, CDR1 is SGHRS, CDR2 YFSETQ. CDR3 residues: CASSLSYGLGNEQFF. The DNA for the CDR3 is TGCGCCAGCAGCTTGAGTTATGGGCTAGGGAATGAGCAGTTCTTC.

This clonotype turned up a few times. The chain is built from TRBV5-5 and TRBJ2-7; D is perhaps TRBD1 or TRBD2 (5 bases each). The V and J ends lost 5 bases and 1 base respectively, with 13 bases between them. Per germline, CDR1 SGHKS and CDR2 YYEKEE (reference sequence). CDR3 length equals 14 residues. CDR3 sequence reads: CASRPPGTSYEQYF. For the CDR3, the DNA is TGTGCCAGCAGACCCCCCGGGACGTCCTACGAGCAGTACTTC.

The rearrangement uses TRBV7-6 and TRBJ2-7, with 10 bases lining up with TRBD1. V gave up 8 bases and J gave up 2 bases; unmatched junction bases: 3. The CDR3 has 13 residues. The V gene's germline CDR1 is SGHVS and CDR2 FNYEAQ. The CDR3 here is CASGGQGPYEQYF. CDR3 DNA: TGTGCCAGCGGGGGACAGGGGCCCTACGAGCAGTACTTC.

V usage is TRBV3-1 and J usage is TRBJ1-4; D unclear. This CDR3 comprises 13 residues. Germline V gene data show CDR1 as LGHDT and CDR2 as YNNKEL (reference sequence). Trimming cost V 4 bases and J 6 bases, with 9 bases left between them. The CDR3 DNA reads as TGTGCCAGCAGCCGTTCCAACCATGAAAAACTGTTTTTT. It is translated as CASSRSNHEKLFF.

The J gene is TRBJ2-7, the V gene TRBV5-1; 9 bases align to TRBD1. With V trimmed by 5 bases and J by 2 bases, 5 bases remained unmatched. Germline V gives CDR1 SGHRS, CDR2 YFSETQ. This CDR3 spans 14 amino acids. The CDR3 DNA follows: TGCGCCAGCAGAGACGGGACAGGGCCCTACGAGCAGTACTTC. It specifies CASRDGTGPYEQYF.

The rearrangement joins TRBV2 to TRBJ2-2; no definite D call. The CDR3 is made up of 11 amino acids. V shed 6 bases and J shed 6 bases, with 5 bases lying between them. Per the germline V gene, CDR1 is SNHLY and CDR2 is FYNNEI. This CDR3 is CASRDPGELFF. The CDR3 DNA sequence: TGTGCCAGCAGGGACCCCGGGGAGCTGTTTTTT.

This clonotype showed up just a few times. The chain links TRBV20-1 to TRBJ2-5; 8 bases line up with TRBD1. There are 14 residues in the CDR3. V lost 5 bases to trimming and J lost 7 bases; unmatched junction nucleotides: 12. The germline V gene has CDR1 DFQATT and CDR2 SNEGSKA (reference sequence). CDR3 sequence: CSAYIRGPGGTQYF. The CDR3 nucleotides are TGCAGTGCTTATATCAGGGGGCCCGGAGGGACCCAGTACTTC.

This chain links TRBV12-3 or TRBV12-4 with TRBJ2-5; 7 positions match TRBD2. The CDR3 spans 15 residues. Unmatched junction bases numbered 6, after V lost 5 bases and J lost 0 bases. The CDR3 nucleotides read TGTGCCAGCAGTGCCGGGAGGCTGTACCAAGAGACCCAGTACTTC. This translates into CASSAGRLYQETQYF.

This clonotype was observed a handful of times. CDR3 sequence: CASSLALGTEQETQYF. For the CDR3, the DNA is TGCGCCAGCAGCTTGGCCTTGGGGACAGAACAAGAGACCCAGTACTTC. The chain recombines TRBV5-1 with TRBJ2-5; 7 bases fit TRBD1. Trimming cost V 0 bases and J 2 bases; bases outside gene matches: 7. Germline-derived CDR1 and CDR2 are SGHRS and YFSETQ. This CDR3 is built from 16 residues.